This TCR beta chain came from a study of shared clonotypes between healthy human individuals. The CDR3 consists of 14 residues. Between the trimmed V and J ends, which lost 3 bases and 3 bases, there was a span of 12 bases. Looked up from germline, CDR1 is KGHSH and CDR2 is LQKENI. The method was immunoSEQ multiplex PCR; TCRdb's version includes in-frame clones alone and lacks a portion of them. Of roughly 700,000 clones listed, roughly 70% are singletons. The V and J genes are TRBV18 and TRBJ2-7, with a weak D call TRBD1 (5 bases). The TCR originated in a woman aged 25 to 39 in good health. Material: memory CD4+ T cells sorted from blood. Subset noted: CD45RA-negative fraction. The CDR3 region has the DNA TGTGCCAGCTCACCGTTGCCCGACAGCTACGAGCAGTACTTC. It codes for CASSPLPDSYEQYF.